A selection of T cell receptor beta chains follows, all from one sample in a study of blood T cell repertoires in COVID-19. The table came from immunoSEQ multiplex PCR; TCRdb's copy has only in-frame clones and leaves some out. The profile covers some 47,000 clones, with less than 95% appearing a single time and roughly 5% taken by the ten largest. Material: peripheral blood. The receptors originated from a man aged 65 to 79 with acute or convalescent COVID-19. The CDR3 runs from the conserved cysteine through the conserved F or W. Each record gives: J gene, V gene, D gene, clone size, CDR3 DNA, CDR3 protein. A D gene is named only where the DNA matches it firmly. Some rows mark clone size as missing; the rest say once, few, many or name a class of expanded clone.

j_gene: TRBJ1-1; v_gene: TRBV27; d_gene: -; abundance: -; CDR3nt: TGTGCCAGCAGTAGGCGAGGGAACACTGAAGCTTTCTTT; CDR3aa: CASSRRGNTEAFF
j_gene: TRBJ1-1; v_gene: TRBV27; d_gene: -; abundance: -; CDR3nt: TGTGCCAGCAGTTTATATGCAGGGTCCTTCATGATGGCTTTCTTT; CDR3aa: CASSLYAGSFMMAFF
j_gene: TRBJ2-1; v_gene: TRBV21-1; d_gene: -; abundance: -; CDR3nt: TGTGCCAGCAGCAAAAGGTTGGAGCGGGGGAAATACAATGAGCAGTTCTTC; CDR3aa: CASSKRLERGKYNEQFF
j_gene: TRBJ1-4; v_gene: TRBV19; d_gene: -; abundance: -; CDR3nt: TGTGCCAGTAGTATCAGTTCCGGGGAGGCTAATGAAAAACTGTTTTTT; CDR3aa: CASSISSGEANEKLFF
j_gene: TRBJ1-6; v_gene: TRBV19; d_gene: TRBD1; abundance: -; CDR3nt: TGTGCCAGTAGCACCCAACAGGGGGGTAATTCACCCCTCCACTTT; CDR3aa: CASSTQQGGNSPLHF
j_gene: TRBJ2-7; v_gene: TRBV11-1; d_gene: -; abundance: -; CDR3nt: TGTGCCAGCAGCTCCGACAGGTCCCTGGGGGAGCAGTACTTC; CDR3aa: CASSSDRSLGEQYF
j_gene: TRBJ2-1; v_gene: TRBV19; d_gene: TRBD2; abundance: -; CDR3nt: TGTGCCAGTAGTATGGATCGGGGGGGTTGGAATGAGCAGTTCTTC; CDR3aa: CASSMDRGGWNEQFF
j_gene: TRBJ1-5; v_gene: TRBV4-3; d_gene: -; abundance: -; CDR3nt: TGCGCCAGCAGCCAAGGTGCCGACAGGAGTAATCAGCCCCAGCATTTT; CDR3aa: CASSQGADRSNQPQHF
j_gene: TRBJ2-1; v_gene: TRBV4-3; d_gene: TRBD2; abundance: -; CDR3nt: TGCGCCAGCAGCCAAAGACTAGCCACCATTGAGCAGTTCTTC; CDR3aa: CASSQRLATIEQFF
j_gene: TRBJ1-3; v_gene: TRBV2; d_gene: TRBD1; abundance: once; CDR3nt: TGTGCCAGCAGTGGACAGGGGGCATACTCTGGAAACACCATATATTTT; CDR3aa: CASSGQGAYSGNTIYF
j_gene: TRBJ1-1; v_gene: TRBV18; d_gene: -; abundance: -; CDR3nt: TGTGCCACCCGAGGGGGAGAGAACACTGAAGCTTTCTTT; CDR3aa: CATRGGENTEAFF
j_gene: TRBJ1-2; v_gene: TRBV5-6; d_gene: -; abundance: -; CDR3nt: TGTGCCAGCAGCTCCCACAACCGGGGTAACTATGGCTACACCTTC; CDR3aa: CASSSHNRGNYGYTF
j_gene: TRBJ1-4; v_gene: TRBV3-1/TRBV3-2; d_gene: -; abundance: -; CDR3nt: TGTGCCAGCAGCCAAGCCTTCCAGGGGTTAGCTGAAAAACTGTTTTTT; CDR3aa: CASSQAFQGLAEKLFF
j_gene: TRBJ1-6; v_gene: TRBV7-6; d_gene: TRBD1; abundance: -; CDR3nt: TGTGCCAGCCCCTACTTACCAGGGGGCTATTCACCCCTCCACTTT; CDR3aa: CASPYLPGGYSPLHF
j_gene: TRBJ2-7; v_gene: TRBV6-2/TRBV6-3; d_gene: -; abundance: -; CDR3nt: TGTGCCAGCAGTTACCGGGGGGCCTCGGGCGAGCAGTACTTC; CDR3aa: CASSYRGASGEQYF
j_gene: TRBJ2-7; v_gene: TRBV20-1; d_gene: TRBD1; abundance: once; CDR3nt: TGCAGTGCTAGTCAGACAGGGGGCCCCTACGAGCAGTACTTC; CDR3aa: CSASQTGGPYEQYF
j_gene: TRBJ1-2; v_gene: TRBV7-9; d_gene: -; abundance: -; CDR3nt: TGTGCCAGCAGCTCGACACAGGTCGACTATGGCTACACCTTC; CDR3aa: CASSSTQVDYGYTF
j_gene: TRBJ2-7; v_gene: TRBV18; d_gene: -; abundance: -; CDR3nt: TGTGCCAGCTCACCATCTACAGTCTACGAGCAGTACTTC; CDR3aa: CASSPSTVYEQYF
j_gene: TRBJ2-3; v_gene: TRBV19; d_gene: TRBD1; abundance: -; CDR3nt: TGTGCCAGTAGTGGCCCCTCGGGACAGGGTAGAGATACGCAGTATTTT; CDR3aa: CASSGPSGQGRDTQYF
j_gene: TRBJ2-3; v_gene: TRBV9; d_gene: -; abundance: once; CDR3nt: TGTGCCAGCAGCGTAGATGGGCCAGATACGCAGTATTTT; CDR3aa: CASSVDGPDTQYF
j_gene: TRBJ1-2; v_gene: TRBV9; d_gene: -; abundance: -; CDR3nt: TGTGCCAGCAGCGTCGGGGGGAGCTATGGCTACACCTTC; CDR3aa: CASSVGGSYGYTF
j_gene: TRBJ2-5; v_gene: TRBV6-2/TRBV6-3; d_gene: -; abundance: -; CDR3nt: TGTGCCAGCAGTTACCCAGGGGGGTACCAAGAGACCCAGTACTTC; CDR3aa: CASSYPGGYQETQYF
j_gene: TRBJ2-7; v_gene: TRBV12-5; d_gene: TRBD1; abundance: -; CDR3nt: TGTGCTAGTGGTTCCCGGACAGGGGCCTACGAGCAGTACTTC; CDR3aa: CASGSRTGAYEQYF
j_gene: TRBJ1-3; v_gene: TRBV5-5; d_gene: -; abundance: once; CDR3nt: TGTGCCAGCAGCTTGGGGGGGCGAGGAAACACCATATATTTT; CDR3aa: CASSLGGRGNTIYF
j_gene: TRBJ1-2; v_gene: TRBV6-4; d_gene: -; abundance: -; CDR3nt: TGTGCCAGCAGTGCCAACTCAGGGTCCCCCTATAGGGGCTACACCTTC; CDR3aa: CASSANSGSPYRGYTF
j_gene: TRBJ2-5; v_gene: TRBV3-1/TRBV3-2; d_gene: TRBD2; abundance: -; CDR3nt: TGTGCCAGCAGCCGGGAGGGACTAGCGGGGAGGATCACGTACCAAGAGACCCAGTACTTC; CDR3aa: CASSREGLAGRITYQETQYF
j_gene: TRBJ2-5; v_gene: TRBV9; d_gene: -; abundance: -; CDR3nt: TGTGCCAGCAGCTCAGGAGGTAGTGCGGGGTATTGGGAGACCCAGTACTTC; CDR3aa: CASSSGGSAGYWETQYF
j_gene: TRBJ1-4; v_gene: TRBV7-2; d_gene: TRBD1; abundance: -; CDR3nt: TGTGCCAGCAGCTTAGGACAGGGAGGTGGTGAAAAACTGTTTTTT; CDR3aa: CASSLGQGGGEKLFF
j_gene: TRBJ2-1; v_gene: TRBV10-3; d_gene: TRBD2; abundance: -; CDR3nt: TGTGCCATCAGTGGAGTCACTAGCGGAAATGAGCAGTTCTTC; CDR3aa: CAISGVTSGNEQFF
j_gene: TRBJ1-3; v_gene: TRBV4-2; d_gene: -; abundance: -; CDR3nt: TGTGCCAGCAGCCAGGTAGCAGGAAACACCATATATTTT; CDR3aa: CASSQVAGNTIYF
j_gene: TRBJ2-7; v_gene: TRBV24-1; d_gene: -; abundance: once; CDR3nt: TGTGCCACCAGTGGTGGGGCCCTTTACGAGCAGTACTTC; CDR3aa: CATSGGALYEQYF
j_gene: TRBJ1-5; v_gene: TRBV28; d_gene: TRBD1; abundance: -; CDR3nt: TGTGCCAGCAGTCACAGGGGTTCTAGCAATCAGCCCCAGCATTTT; CDR3aa: CASSHRGSSNQPQHF
j_gene: TRBJ2-5; v_gene: TRBV9; d_gene: TRBD2; abundance: -; CDR3nt: TGTGCCAGCAGCGTAGCACCTCCCGGGACTAGCGGGGGGACGACCCAGTACTTC; CDR3aa: CASSVAPPGTSGGTTQYF
j_gene: TRBJ1-1; v_gene: TRBV6-2/TRBV6-3; d_gene: -; abundance: -; CDR3nt: TGTGCCAGCAGTTCTCAGGGGCACGGGACTGAAGCTTTCTTT; CDR3aa: CASSSQGHGTEAFF
j_gene: TRBJ1-4; v_gene: TRBV28; d_gene: TRBD1; abundance: -; CDR3nt: TGTGCCAGCAGGCAACAGGGGGCTGGTAATGAAAAACTGTTTTTT; CDR3aa: CASRQQGAGNEKLFF
j_gene: TRBJ2-2; v_gene: TRBV5-1; d_gene: -; abundance: -; CDR3nt: TGCGCCAGCAGCTCAGGCCCGACCAACACCGGGGAGCTGTTTTTT; CDR3aa: CASSSGPTNTGELFF
j_gene: TRBJ1-5; v_gene: TRBV3-1/TRBV3-2; d_gene: -; abundance: once; CDR3nt: TGTGCCAGCAGCCAAGGGGGAGGCGGGGGGTTCGGGAGTCAGCCCCAGCATTTT; CDR3aa: CASSQGGGGGFGSQPQHF
j_gene: TRBJ1-3; v_gene: TRBV6-9; d_gene: -; abundance: few; CDR3nt: TGTGCCAGCAGTTCAGGGGCTGGAAACACCATATATTTT; CDR3aa: CASSSGAGNTIYF
j_gene: TRBJ2-7; v_gene: TRBV7-2; d_gene: -; abundance: -; CDR3nt: TGTGCCAGCAGCCGGACTGACATCTACGAGCAGTACTTC; CDR3aa: CASSRTDIYEQYF
j_gene: TRBJ2-5; v_gene: TRBV7-2; d_gene: TRBD1; abundance: -; CDR3nt: TGTGCCAGCAGCTTATCGACAGGGGGAGGGGCGCAGTACTTC; CDR3aa: CASSLSTGGGAQYF
j_gene: TRBJ1-4; v_gene: TRBV15; d_gene: -; abundance: few; CDR3nt: TGTGCCACCAGCCCCGAGGGGCGGGGTGGTGGAAAACTGTTTTTT; CDR3aa: CATSPEGRGGGKLFF
j_gene: TRBJ2-7; v_gene: TRBV19; d_gene: -; abundance: -; CDR3nt: TGTGCCAGTAGTATTGGGGGCGGAACCACCTACGAGCAGTACTTC; CDR3aa: CASSIGGGTTYEQYF
j_gene: TRBJ1-6; v_gene: TRBV27; d_gene: -; abundance: -; CDR3nt: TGTGCCAGCAGTCTTCTGGGCCGGTATCCACCCCTCCACTTT; CDR3aa: CASSLLGRYPPLHF
j_gene: TRBJ2-7; v_gene: TRBV7-6; d_gene: TRBD2; abundance: -; CDR3nt: TGTGCCAGCAGCTTAGGGGGGGGGATCCAGTACTTC; CDR3aa: CASSLGGGIQYF
j_gene: TRBJ2-1; v_gene: TRBV5-4; d_gene: -; abundance: -; CDR3nt: TGTGCCACCCCCCGGGACAAGGGGGACAATGAGCAGTTCTTC; CDR3aa: CATPRDKGDNEQFF